The clone carrying this TCR delta chain was seen only a few times. Only one base separates this from a far larger clonotype, so it likely reflects a read error. Other nucleotide sequences from this sample produce the same CDR3. This specimen belongs to a study of γδ T cells in repeated Plasmodium falciparum infection. Across the whole study: Over roughly 600 days, donors received four mosquito-bite P. falciparum NF54 infections. Malian samples came from no-transmission periods or across acute febrile malaria episodes.

TCRdb re-analyzed the multiplex PCR reads via CATT. Of 90,000 to 95,000 delta-chain clones in the sample, 0.9% to 1% were seen once. Sequenced material: gamma-delta T cells from blood. This clonotype originated in a pool of human donors (malaria-infected and uninfected, not separated).

CDR3 DNA: TGTGCTCTTGGGGCCAGATCCACGCCTTCGCTCCTGGAATGGGGGAAGGTAGGGACCGATAAGCTCATCTTT. This gives the protein CALGARSTPSLLEWGKVGTDKLIF. The V gene call is TRDV1, and the J gene call is absent; the table gives TRDD3 as D, unverified against the DNA. The CDR3 extends over 24 amino acids. Germline CDR1 is TSWWSYY and CDR2 is QGS.